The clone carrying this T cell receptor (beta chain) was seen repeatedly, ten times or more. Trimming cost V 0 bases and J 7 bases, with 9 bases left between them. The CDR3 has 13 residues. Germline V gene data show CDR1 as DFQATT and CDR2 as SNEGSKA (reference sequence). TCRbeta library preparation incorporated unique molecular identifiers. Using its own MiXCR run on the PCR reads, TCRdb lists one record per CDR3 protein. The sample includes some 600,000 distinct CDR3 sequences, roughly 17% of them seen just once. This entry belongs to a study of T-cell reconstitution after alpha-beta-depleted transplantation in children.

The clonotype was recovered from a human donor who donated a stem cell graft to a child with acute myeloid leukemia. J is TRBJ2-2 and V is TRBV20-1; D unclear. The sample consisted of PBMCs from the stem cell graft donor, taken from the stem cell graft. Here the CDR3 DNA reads TGCAGTGCTAGAGAGTACGCCAACGGGGAGCTGTTTTTT. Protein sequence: CSAREYANGELFF.